This T cell receptor (beta chain) stems from a study of patients and donors after allogeneic stem cell transplantation. This clonotype was picked up a small number of times. One entry per CDR3 protein, called by TCRdb with MiXCR from the RT-PCR reads. The sample has approximately 410,000 distinct CDR3 sequences; 16% are singletons. V lost 3 bases, J lost 0 bases, and 15 bases lay in between. Germline V lookup: CDR1 SEHNR, CDR2 FQNEAQ (reference sequence). The CDR3 has 17 amino acids. Source material: blood, either unsorted or a sorted T cell fraction (not recorded which). The chain uses TRBV7-9 and TRBJ2-1; D perhaps matches TRBD2 (6 bases). This clonotype was sampled from a human donor who was either an allogeneic HSCT recipient or a stem cell or donor lymphocyte infusion donor (not recorded which). It is not recorded whose cells these are; they may come from a transplant donor. CDR3 sequence reads: CASSFPLAFSSYNEQFF. The CDR3 DNA is TGTGCCAGCAGCTTTCCTCTAGCGTTCAGCTCCTACAATGAGCAGTTCTTC. The entire variable domain, with the rest obtained from reference TRBV7-9 and TRBJ2-1, is as follows: DTGVSQNPRHKITKRGQNVTFRCDPISEHNRLYWYRQTLGQGPEFLTYFQNEAQLEKSRLLSDRFSAERPKGSFSTLEIQRTEQGDSAMYLCASSFPLAFSSYNEQFFGPGTRLTVL.